The present T cell receptor beta chain was sequenced within a study of blood T cell repertoires in COVID-19. Produced via immunoSEQ multiplex PCR; TCRdb's table is partial and in-frame only. The sample lists approximately 290,000 clones; 75% to 90% were seen once. The sequenced sample was peripheral blood. The TCR sequence derives from an older woman with acute or convalescent COVID-19.

The CDR3 here is CASSMARIAGHNEQFF. CDR3 sequence (DNA): TGTGCCAGTAGTATGGCTAGAATAGCGGGTCACAATGAGCAGTTCTTC. This chain connects TRBV19 to TRBJ2-1, with 7 nucleotides matching TRBD2. The V and J ends lost 3 bases and 5 bases, in that order; junction bases with no gene match: 10. The CDR3 runs to 16 residues. Germline CDR1 LNHDA, CDR2 SQIVND (reference sequence).